The 31 T cell receptor beta chains reported below all come from one sample, sequenced in a study of response to subunit inactivated influenza vaccine. TCRdb processed the RT-PCR reads anew with MiXCR; each CDR3 protein has one entry. The sample holds hundreds of thousands of distinct CDR3 sequences, less than 15% seen once. The specimen comprised PBMCs from blood, sampled roughly 15 days before vaccination. These receptors were taken from a man aged 50 to 60 who received an inactivated influenza vaccine.

V gene TRBV12-3 or TRBV12-4 combines with J gene TRBJ1-1; D is uncertain. V shed 5 bases and J shed 6 bases, with 10 bases lying between them. This CDR3 has 12 residues. CDR3 in DNA: TGTGCCAGCAGTCTGAACTTCGCTGAAGCTTTCTTT. Residues: CASSLNFAEAFF.

The sample holds many counts of this clonotype. The V and J genes are TRBV5-1 and TRBJ2-2; 8 positions match TRBD2. Germline CDR1 is SGHRS and CDR2 is YFSETQ. CDR3 length: 15 residues. Germline trimming cut 4 bases from V and 2 bases from J; bases unmatched to any gene: 4. The CDR3 here is CASSPGGPNTGELFF. CDR3 coding DNA: TGCGCCAGCAGCCCGGGGGGGCCAAACACCGGGGAGCTGTTTTTT.

This clonotype has a count of ten or more. The chain joins TRBV20-1 to TRBJ2-3; 11 nucleotides align to TRBD2. Germline CDR1 reads DFQATT; CDR2 reads SNEGSKA (reference sequence). J gave up 0 bases and V 3 bases, and 5 bases lay outside the gene matches. The CDR3 runs 16 residues. CDR3 region: CSASGRLAGSTDTQYF. The DNA of the CDR3 is TGCAGTGCTAGTGGTAGACTAGCGGGGAGCACAGATACGCAGTATTTT.

This clonotype was counted between two and nine times. The chain uses TRBV7-9 and TRBJ2-5, with no clear D. The V and J ends lost 2 bases and 2 bases respectively, with 15 bases between them. The CDR3 spans 16 residues. Germline assignment: CDR1 SEHNR and CDR2 FQNEAQ (reference sequence). The chain's CDR3 is CASSLIRWGSQETQYF. The CDR3 nucleotides read TGTGCCAGCAGCTTAATACGTTGGGGTTCACAAGAGACCCAGTACTTC.

This clonotype was observed a handful of times. This rearrangement joins TRBV19 to TRBJ2-3, with 7 bases matching TRBD1. V shed 5 bases, J shed 6 bases, and the junction held 5 bases outside the gene matches. The V gene's germline CDR1 is LNHDA and CDR2 SQIVND (reference sequence). There are 13 residues in the CDR3. CDR3 in DNA: TGTGCCAGTAGTCAACTAGGGGGCGATACGCAGTATTTT. Translating gives CASSQLGGDTQYF. The complete variable domain, with remaining parts taken from reference TRBV19 and TRBJ2-3, reads DGGITQSPKYLFRKEGQNVTLSCEQNLNHDAMYWYRQDPGQGLRLIYYSQIVNDFQKGDIAEGYSVSREKKESFPLTVTSAQKNPTAFYLCASSQLGGDTQYFGPGTRLTVL.

This clonotype was seen more than once but under ten times. The gene calls are TRBV7-2 and TRBJ2-7, with 8 bases that match TRBD2. The CDR3 consists of 17 residues. V shed 1 base, J shed 0 bases, and the junction held 8 bases outside the gene matches. Germline CDR1 is SGHTA and CDR2 is FQGNSA. The CDR3 bases are TGTGCCAGCAGCTTAGGTCGCGGGGGGTCCTCCTCCTACGAGCAGTACTTC. Translating gives CASSLGRGGSSSYEQYF.

The V gene is TRBV6-2 or TRBV6-3, the J gene TRBJ1-2, with TRBD1 as a possible D gene (5 bases). V was shortened by 2 bases and J by 3 bases, with 13 bases between the two germline ends. The germline V gene has CDR1 MNHEY and CDR2 SVGEGT. The CDR3 covers 15 residues. This CDR3 is CASSYVGGTDYGYTF. The DNA for the CDR3 is TGTGCCAGCAGTTACGTGGGGGGGACGGACTATGGCTACACCTTC.

The V and J genes are TRBV27 and TRBJ2-3; D possibly corresponds to TRBD2 (6 bases). Germline V gene lookup returns CDR1 MNHEY and CDR2 SMNVEV (reference sequence). The CDR3 runs 11 residues. The V end lost 2 bases, the J end lost 11 bases, and 8 bases lay between the germline ends. CDR3: CASSLGRMQYF. Written as DNA, the CDR3 is TGTGCCAGCAGTTTAGGGAGGATGCAGTATTTT.

This clonotype has a handful of counts. This chain uses TRBV6-1 with TRBJ2-7; tentatively, D is TRBD1 or TRBD2 (5 bases each). Trimming stripped 4 bases from V and 0 bases from J, with 10 bases between. This CDR3 has 14 residues. Germline values: CDR1 MNHNS, CDR2 SASEGT. This chain's CDR3 is CASSGMGDSYEQYF. In DNA, the CDR3 is TGTGCCAGCAGTGGGATGGGGGACTCCTACGAGCAGTACTTC.

This clonotype was found many times. This chain uses TRBV7-9 with TRBJ1-3, with D uncertain. This CDR3 has 15 amino acids. Germline CDR1 is SEHNR and CDR2 is FQNEAQ (reference sequence). The V end lost 1 base, the J end lost 5 bases, and 12 bases lay between the germline ends. The CDR3 here is CASSLDLGHRNTIYF. The CDR3 DNA sequence: TGTGCCAGCAGCTTAGATCTGGGTCATAGAAACACCATATATTTT.

J is TRBJ2-5 and V is TRBV7-9, with TRBD2 identical over 7 bases. Germline CDR1 is SEHNR and CDR2 is FQNEAQ (reference sequence). V trimming: 2 bases; J trimming: 5 bases; junction bases outside the gene matches: 8. The CDR3 extends over 15 amino acids. The CDR3 DNA is TGTGCCAGCAGCTTATCTGCGGGAGAAGGGGAGACCCAGTACTTC. It translates to CASSLSAGEGETQYF. The entire variable domain, with the rest obtained from reference TRBV7-9 and TRBJ2-5, is as follows: DTGVSQNPRHKITKRGQNVTFRCDPISEHNRLYWYRQTLGQGPEFLTYFQNEAQLEKSRLLSDRFSAERPKGSFSTLEIQRTEQGDSAMYLCASSLSAGEGETQYFGPGTRLLVL.

This clonotype was seen a handful of times. The V and J genes are TRBV10-3 and TRBJ2-5; 7 bases align to TRBD1. Trimming at V came to 10 bases and at J to 3 bases, leaving 8 bases not matched to a gene. Germline CDR1 is ENHRY and CDR2 is SYGVKD. The CDR3 has 13 residues. The CDR3 loop is CATRAGTEETQYF. The CDR3 DNA sequence: TGTGCCACCAGGGCTGGGACAGAAGAGACCCAGTACTTC.

The sample holds a few counts of this clonotype. The chain carries TRBV20-1 and TRBJ2-1, with TRBD2 identical over 10 bases. V trimming: 5 bases; J trimming: 7 bases; junction bases outside the gene matches: 8. The CDR3 is 14 residues long. Germline V gene sequence: CDR1 DFQATT, CDR2 SNEGSKA (reference sequence). DNA of the CDR3: TGCAGTGCTGAAAGCGGGGGGGTTTTAAATGAGCAGTTCTTC. This gives the protein CSAESGGVLNEQFF.

In this sample, this clonotype turned up many times. The chain links TRBV29-1 to TRBJ2-7, with no clear D. The CDR3 length is 11 residues. CDR1 SQVTM and CDR2 ANQGSEA come from the germline V gene. Deletions cut 3 bases from V and 4 bases from J, with 7 bases between. This CDR3 reads CSVDTEYEQYF. The CDR3, as DNA: TGCAGCGTTGACACAGAATACGAGCAGTACTTC.

J is TRBJ2-1 and V is TRBV7-3, with D possibly matching TRBD1 (6 bases). The length of the CDR3 is 13 residues. V was trimmed by 0 bases and J by 7 bases, leaving 7 bases between them. CDR1 and CDR2 from the germline V gene are SGHTA and FQGTGA. The CDR3 here is CASSLTGQNEQFF. In nucleotides, the CDR3 is TGTGCCAGCAGCTTAACGGGACAAAATGAGCAGTTCTTC.

The chain combines TRBV5-1 with TRBJ2-1; 10 nucleotides align to TRBD2. Trimming took 4 bases from V and 4 from J; bases not matched to a gene: 5. CDR3 length: 15 amino acids. Germline assignment: CDR1 SGHRS and CDR2 YFSETQ. CDR3 amino acids: CASSGSGGGYNEQFF. Written as DNA, the CDR3 is TGCGCCAGCAGCGGGAGCGGGGGGGGGTACAATGAGCAGTTCTTC.

V gene TRBV29-1 combines with J gene TRBJ2-1; D remains ambiguous. Germline V gives CDR1 SQVTM, CDR2 ANQGSEA. CDR3 size: 13 residues. Trimming removed 7 bases at V and 0 bases at J, with 10 bases between. The CDR3 DNA reads TGCAGCGGTGGGTCGATCTCCTACAATGAGCAGTTCTTC. It specifies CSGGSISYNEQFF.

The count of this clonotype is one. The rearrangement uses TRBV6-1 and TRBJ2-3; TRBD2 matches 14 bases. The junction had 3 bases not matched to a gene; V was cut back by 6 bases and J by 4 bases. The CDR3 runs 15 residues. Germline V gene sequence: CDR1 MNHNS, CDR2 SASEGT. CDR3 nucleotide sequence: TGTGCCAGCAGGCGACTAGCGGGAGGGGCAGATACGCAGTATTTT. This codes for CASRRLAGGADTQYF.

This clonotype was picked up many times. The J gene is TRBJ1-3, the V gene TRBV5-1, with 7 positions matching TRBD1. J was trimmed by 4 bases and V by 0 bases; bases with no gene match: 4. The CDR3 is 15 residues long. CDR1 and CDR2 from the germline V gene are SGHRS and YFSETQ. This chain's CDR3 is CASSLDRGRGNTIYF. The DNA for the CDR3 is TGCGCCAGCAGCTTGGACAGGGGCAGGGGAAACACCATATATTTT.

This clonotype showed up just a few times. The chain joins TRBV20-1 to TRBJ2-3, with 7 bases aligning to TRBD2. The germline V gene has CDR1 DFQATT and CDR2 SNEGSKA (reference sequence). The CDR3 extends over 16 amino acids. V gave up 3 bases and J gave up 2 bases; unmatched junction bases: 11. As DNA, the CDR3 is TGCAGTGCTAGCGGATGGGGGGAGGGCCCCACAGATACGCAGTATTTT. Its translation: CSASGWGEGPTDTQYF.

This clonotype was recorded a few times. This chain joins TRBV5-4 and TRBJ2-2; D remains unclear. The germline CDR1 and CDR2 sequences are SGHNT and YYREEE (reference sequence). CDR3 length: 12 residues. The V and J ends lost 0 bases and 10 bases respectively, with 7 bases between them. The CDR3 reads CASSLGEQELFF. The CDR3 DNA follows: TGTGCCAGCAGCTTGGGTGAGCAGGAGCTGTTTTTT.

This clonotype was counted only a few times. The V gene is TRBV7-2, the J gene TRBJ2-7; no clear D. Germline V gives CDR1 SGHTA, CDR2 FQGNSA. This CDR3 comprises 15 residues. Trimming cost V 1 base and J 9 bases, with 19 bases left between them. In DNA, the CDR3 is TGTGCCAGCAGCTTAGTAGGGAACCTCTTTGGTGGGCAGTACTTC. This codes for CASSLVGNLFGGQYF.

This clonotype showed up just a few times. This chain links TRBV12-3 or TRBV12-4 with TRBJ2-2; no clear D. The V end lost 3 bases, the J end lost 3 bases, and 5 bases lay between the germline ends. The CDR3 is 13 amino acids. This CDR3 reads CASSFRYTGELFF. In nucleotides, the CDR3 is TGTGCCAGCAGTTTCAGATACACCGGGGAGCTGTTTTTT.

The rearrangement joins TRBV6-2 or TRBV6-3 to TRBJ1-5; D may be TRBD1 (6 bases). This CDR3 spans 14 amino acids. Trimming took 8 bases from V and 0 from J, leaving 11 bases between them. The germline V gene has CDR1 MNHEY and CDR2 SVGEGT. The CDR3 sequence: CASHRVDSNQPQHF. The CDR3, as DNA: TGTGCCAGCCACAGGGTCGATAGCAATCAGCCCCAGCATTTT.

In this sample, this clonotype turned up a few times. The chain is built from TRBV5-1 and TRBJ2-1, with 13 bases aligning to TRBD2. V lost 4 bases to trimming and J lost 8 bases; unmatched junction nucleotides: 6. CDR1 and CDR2 from the germline V gene are SGHRS and YFSETQ. This CDR3 is 15 amino acids long. The CDR3 protein is CASSPGLAGVHEQFF. CDR3 nucleotides: TGCGCCAGCAGCCCCGGACTAGCGGGAGTCCATGAGCAGTTCTTC. Based on the CDR3 plus reference TRBV5-1 and TRBJ2-1, the full variable domain is KAGVTQTPRYLIKTRGQQVTLSCSPISGHRSVSWYQQTPGQGLQFLFEYFSETQRNKGNFPGRFSGRQFSNSRSEMNVSTLELGDSALYLCASSPGLAGVHEQFFGPGTRLTVL.

This rearrangement joins TRBV9 to TRBJ2-3; a possible D gene is TRBD1 (6 bases). V was shortened by 0 bases and J by 2 bases, with 13 bases between the two germline ends. This CDR3 region has 16 residues. The germline V gene has CDR1 SGDLS and CDR2 YYNGEE. The CDR3 coding sequence is TGTGCCAGCAGCGTAGGTCTGGACAGCTTCACAGATACGCAGTATTTT. Encoded protein: CASSVGLDSFTDTQYF. Full variable domain (missing parts from reference TRBV9 and TRBJ2-3): DSGVTQTPKHLITATGQRVTLRCSPRSGDLSVYWYQQSLDQGLQFLIQYYNGEERAKGNILERFSAQQFPDLHSELNLSSLELGDSALYFCASSVGLDSFTDTQYFGPGTRLTVL.

This sequence joins TRBV12-3 or TRBV12-4 and TRBJ2-7; D unclear. The CDR3 is made up of 12 amino acids. The V end lost 8 bases, the J end lost 3 bases, and 11 bases lay between the germline ends. CDR3 bases: TGTGCCAGCGGCCCTGGGATCTACGAGCAGTACTTC. Amino acids: CASGPGIYEQYF.

This clonotype showed up just a few times. The chain couples TRBV30 to TRBJ2-7, with TRBD2 matching over 8 bases. The CDR3 runs to 15 residues. Germline V lookup: CDR1 GTSNPN, CDR2 SVGIG (reference sequence). Losses at the gene ends were 3 bases for V and 3 bases for J; bases not matched to a gene: 10. CDR3 region: CAWSAPGLDNYEQYF. Written as DNA, the CDR3 is TGTGCCTGGAGCGCACCGGGACTAGACAACTACGAGCAGTACTTC. The entire variable domain, with the rest obtained from reference TRBV30 and TRBJ2-7, is as follows: SQTIHQWPATLVQPVGSPLSLECTVEGTSNPNLYWYRQAAGRGLQLLFYSVGIGQISSEVPQNLSASRPQDRQFILSSKKLLLSDSGFYLCAWSAPGLDNYEQYFGPGTRLTVT.

The rearrangement uses TRBV20-1 and TRBJ1-2; no definite D call. This CDR3 is 14 amino acids long. Deletions cut 6 bases from V and 2 bases from J, with 16 bases between. Per the germline V gene, CDR1 is DFQATT and CDR2 is SNEGSKA (reference sequence). This CDR3 is CSATQPDRNYGYTF. CDR3 coding DNA: TGCAGTGCAACCCAACCCGACCGCAACTATGGCTACACCTTC.

The V call is TRBV11-2, the J call TRBJ2-1, with D tentatively TRBD1 (5 bases). Germline CDR1 and CDR2: SGHAT and FQNNGV. V was pared by 4 bases and J by 5 bases, with 18 bases between. CDR3 length equals 16 residues. The CDR3 region is CASSSRSRQRNNEQFF. CDR3 nucleotides: TGTGCCAGCAGCTCGAGGTCGAGACAGCGAAACAATGAGCAGTTCTTC.

This rearrangement joins TRBV28 to TRBJ2-5; possibly TRBD2 for D (6 bases). The germline V gene encodes CDR1 MDHEN and CDR2 SYDVKM. This CDR3 has 14 amino acids. The V end lost 1 base, the J end lost 5 bases, and 11 bases lay between the germline ends. DNA of the CDR3: TGTGCCAGCAGTTTATATCCAGGAGGGGAGACCCAGTACTTC. Protein: CASSLYPGGETQYF.